Sequencing of this TCR beta chain was carried out in a study of T cells in Graves' hyperthyroidism and ophthalmopathy (dated by TCRdb to about 2019). A note on the overall study: Peripheral blood samples were taken at the time of initial diagnosis, prior to any treatment. To identify distinguishing TCR V-J signatures, a discovery cohort of 100 or so patients was used, comprising some 43 with Graves' ophthalmopathy and about 59 with stable Graves' hyperthyroidism. Prospective prediction of ophthalmopathy was tested in an independent validation cohort consisting of about 19 hyperthyroidism patients and over 15 patients who later progressed to ophthalmopathy. For training and testing, the 100 or so patients in the discovery cohort were randomly divided in a 7:3 ratio. In more than 5 Graves' hyperthyroidism patients, the study also compared T-cell repertoires from thyroid tissue with T-cell repertoires from blood. After sampling, hyperthyroidism patients received methimazole starting at 30 mg daily, and ophthalmopathy patients received high-dose intravenous methylprednisolone. The paper describes TCR Vbeta CDR3 sequencing of 130 to 150 peripheral blood samples, made up of 43 ophthalmopathy patients, some 76 hyperthyroidism patients and 17 progressor patients.

Stable Graves' hyperthyroidism was defined as the absence of progression to ophthalmopathy over 18 months of follow-up. Hyperthyroidism patients were aged 18 to 65 years and newly diagnosed, with disease duration of less than 2 months. Exclusion was applied to patients with uncontrolled infections, other autoimmune diseases, pregnancy or lactation. Diagnoses relied on clinical symptoms, serum thyroxine and TRAb, thyroid ultrasound and orbital computed tomography. Ficoll-Paque density gradient centrifugation was used to isolate PBMCs from about 9 ml of fresh peripheral blood. Trizol reagent was used to extract total RNA, and RNA quality was then checked on an Agilent 2100 Bioanalyzer. From the germline V gene, CDR1 is SQVTM and CDR2 is ANQGSEA. At the junction V is shortened by 3 bases and J by 14 bases, with 22 bases in between. Measured from the cysteine to the phenylalanine, the CDR3 is 13 residues long. Only the CDR3 part of the read is kept: 39 bases, read in frame from the first base.

Amplification of TCR beta CDR3 regions was carried out from RNA transcripts. A first-round RT-PCR of the TCR CDR3 used the HTBI primer set with the Qiagen OneStep RT-PCR kit. A second multiplex PCR round built the libraries, followed by size selection and purification. The libraries were sequenced on an Illumina HiSeq2000 using paired-end 100 bp reads. The study's own analysis went as follows. SOAPnuke was used to process the raw data, with reads discarded if the reads contained adapters or uncalled bases, had a mean Phred below 15, or lacked an exact constant-primer or identifier match. COPE v1.2.5 was used to merge high-quality paired reads, and clonotypes were defined as unique nucleotide sequences. MiTCR v1.1 was used to align clonotypes to the IMGT TRBV, TRBD and TRBJ reference segments. The analysis was restricted to V-J combinations with a frequency above 0.0001, which together covered 99% to 99.2% of the repertoires. A TCS score was defined as the ratio of F50 (clonal expansion) to E x V (chaos), with BLOSUM62-based TCRdist applied between CDR3 peptides within each V-J. Welch's t-statistics and random forest reduced just over 500 V-J features to 13, which were used in a naive Bayes classifier (R e1071). The similarity between thyroid and blood repertoires was quantified using the Morisita-Horn index. TCRdb trimmed public reads at Q25 via fastp, called clones via MiXCR and kept in-frame beta chains. One record per CDR3 amino acid sequence lists the most common genes and DNA. TCRdb, rather than the study authors, made the V and J calls. This sample is represented by 800,000 or so distinct CDR3 sequences; about 38% of them were singletons. Roughly 8.3% of the sample belongs to the ten largest clones.

Results and caveats for the whole study, not just this receptor: Ophthalmopathy was separated from stable hyperthyroidism by a 13 V-J signature model, with 87.88% sensitivity and about 81% specificity obtained in cross-validation and 80%/75% obtained in testing. No statistical method was used to set the sample size in advance, and investigators knew the group allocation. In validation, progression to ophthalmopathy was predicted by the model with roughly 69% sensitivity and roughly 76% specificity, a median of approximately 6.5 months before onset. Most expanded thyroid clonotypes (frequency above 0.001) were also detected in blood, a finding suggesting that blood repertoires may reflect thyroid immune responses.

Comment on this clonotype: It lacks a known antigen. Qualities for individual bases were not recorded, and no much larger clone is one base off.

The receptor was derived from a man younger than 35 with Graves' hyperthyroidism. Material for sequencing was blood. This chain is built from TRBV29-1 and TRBJ1-2; the D gene identity is not certain. The nucleotides are TGCAGCGTTGATAAAGAGGCATCCGTAAGCCAGACCTTC. This codes for CSVDKEASVSQTF.